The present entry profiles one T cell receptor beta chain with its context. It has no known antigen specificity. Qualities for individual bases were not recorded, and no much larger clone is one base off. This sample is drawn from a study of shared clonotypes between healthy human individuals (dated by TCRdb to the early 2020s). Turning to the overall study: The cohort comprised a couple of women and a few men aged 18 to 49 years. For each donor, CD4 naive and CD4 memory were each given three plates, CD8 naive was given two plates, and CD8 memory was given one plate. The study deeply sequenced blood TCR repertoires of about 5 healthy adults to estimate repertoire size and the extent of clonotype sharing between individuals. Different laboratories and diverse techniques were used to prepare libraries and sequence TCR repertoires, to increase sequencing depth and limit assay-specific biases. Leukapheresis yielded between about 0.9 and 10 billion PBMCs per donor. Results the study describes overall, beyond this receptor: Even with the large sequencing depth, rarefaction of the sorted-subset datasets indicated that sequencing was incomplete. Because the study included only a small number of donors, the genetic and exposure-history diversity represented was limited. Clonotypes shared by all four sorted-subset donors showed higher generation probabilities than non-shared clonotypes. Pairwise subsampling indicated that sequencing depth was expected to affect the degree of clonotype sharing among donors. Sampling was restricted to blood, and TCR repertoires in tissues likely differ from the TCR repertoires found in blood. Sharing across several donors was observed for about 5% of naive CD4, under 4% of naive CD8, over 2% of memory CD4, and around 0.44% of memory CD8 clonotypes. Naive subsets generally had larger estimated clonotype richness than memory subsets did.

From the germline V gene (reference sequence), CDR1 is GTSNPN and CDR2 is SVGIG. Counted from cysteine to phenylalanine, this CDR3 has 12 amino acids. Only the CDR3 DNA stays, 36 bases, in frame from base 1. Trimming costs V 5 bases and J 4 bases, and their ends lie 11 bases apart. TCR CDR3 regions were amplified from genomic DNA by multiplex PCR using the deep immunoSEQ assay. Genomic DNA extracted from each cell subset was distributed evenly over all wells of several immunoSEQ 96-well plates, and each plate served as one replicate. For sorted subsets, around 200 ng genomic DNA, equal to 30,000 or so T cell genomes, was loaded into each replicate PCR. Purified libraries were measured with a Qubit 3.0 fluorometer, size-checked on a Bioanalyzer 2100, and measured again with the KAPA Library Quantification kit. Every immunoSEQ 96-well plate was sequenced on a separate single-read 150-cycle Illumina NextSeq 550 flow cell. In the source study's methods: Because the immunoSEQ output included only junctional sequences and no quality scores, the filtering could not be the same as the filtering used for full-length reads. Sequences were annotated with PyIR, a Python wrapper for IgBLAST v1.9, and V/J genes and CDR3 were assigned using IMGT germline references. Reads were removed for weak V/J assignments (E-value above 1e-6), missing CDR3, stop codons, out-of-frame junctions, or ambiguous translated residues. V3J clonotypes were defined by identical inferred V gene, J gene, and CDR3 amino acid sequence. To compute the percentage overlap between repertoires, the number of shared unique clonotypes was divided by the size of the smaller repertoire. Three approaches were used to assess repertoire richness: RTK rarefaction, the Chao1 estimator, and Recon v2.1 estimates of unobserved clonotypes. Generation probabilities were computed with OLGA for all TCRbeta clonotypes obtained by the gDNA method from a handful of donors. TCRdb took over this immuneACCESS table, retaining in-frame rearrangements with V and J assigned. Such tables are incomplete; in checked studies, under half of the missing clones stem from an unresolved V gene, and the remainder is unexplained. The V and J calls and clone size come from that table; D and trimming were worked out from the DNA. Across this sample there are 660,000 or so clones, with approximately 96% seen only once. The top ten hold approximately 0.1% of the sample.

CD8 naive samples were obtained by positive selection for CCR7 among CD45RO-negative cells, yielding a CD45RA+CCR7+ population from which TemRA cells were excluded. Donors were healthy HIV-negative adults with no recently reported acute infections or vaccinations. All donors were Caucasian adults living in Nashville, Tennessee, USA. Blood was obtained by leukapheresis, after which PBMCs were separated by Ficoll-Histopaque density gradient centrifugation and cryopreserved in liquid nitrogen vapor phase. Analytical flow cytometry was used to check the purity and quantity of each magnetically sorted T cell population. Genomic DNA was isolated from every sorted fraction and measured by UV absorbance on a Nanodrop 2000c.

Sequencing used naive CD8+ T cells sorted from blood. The cell subset or site tag for this specimen amounts to: CD45RA+CCR7+. The receptor was isolated from a woman under 40 in good health. This chain joins TRBV30 to TRBJ2-5; perhaps TRBD1 is the D gene, with 5 bases matching. The CDR3 is CAWYGRGETQYF. At the DNA level, the sequence is TGTGCCTGGTACGGTAGGGGAGAGACCCAGTACTTC.